The table lists the clone carrying this T cell receptor beta chain with many counts. This specimen belongs to a study of regulatory T cells in long-lasting Graves disease. Arm-PCR of CDR3 regions and iRepertoire HTBI primers were used to build TCR beta libraries. TCRdb called the multiplex PCR reads again in MiXCR, with one record for every CDR3 protein. The sample consists of approximately 400,000 distinct CDR3 sequences, around 14% of them appearing once. Noted time point: newly diagnosed GD, antithyroid drugs for less than 3 months. There was RNA extracted from PBMCs, and the TCR library was made from it. Staff drew approximately 10 milliliters of peripheral blood into EDTA tubes. This CDR3 has 15 residues. V lost 1 base, J lost 10 bases, and 4 bases stayed unmatched. Germline CDR1 and CDR2: LGHDT and YNNKEL (reference sequence). The sample also formed part of further work on T cells in Graves' hyperthyroidism and ophthalmopathy. That study reports: It was considered stable Graves' hyperthyroidism when ophthalmopathy did not progress within 18 months.

This clonotype was obtained from a woman aged 30 to 39 with Graves disease. The specimen was peripheral blood mononuclear cells (PBMCs), collected at new diagnosis, from a patient treated with antithyroid drugs. The rearrangement uses TRBV3-1 and TRBJ2-1, with 13 nucleotides matching TRBD2. Here the CDR3 reads CASSQGTSGSNEQFF. The CDR3 nucleotides are TGTGCCAGCAGCCAAGGGACTAGCGGGAGCAACGAGCAGTTCTTC.